Given below is one T cell receptor (beta chain) in context. Antigen: not known. The sample is drawn from a study of CD8 T cells in Susac syndrome. The study's findings and limits: The CD4+ T cell repertoires that were profiled in Susac syndrome showed no clonal expansion.

Reverse transcription used about 0.45 to 1 ug RNA and random hexamers. Amplification of TCR beta CDR3 spanned 54 Vbeta and 13 Jbeta via immunoSEQ multiplex PCR. TCRdb re-called the immunoSEQ multiplex PCR reads with MiXCR, one entry per CDR3 protein. This table holds about 200,000 distinct CDR3 sequences, 90% to 95% found once. Recently defined diagnostic criteria for definite or probable disease were fulfilled by Susac syndrome patients. Germline V lookup: CDR1 MNHNS, CDR2 SASEGT. CDR3 length equals 15 residues. The J segment lost 0 bases and the V segment lost 9 bases, leaving 6 bases of the junction unmatched.

The clonotype originates from a human donor with Susac syndrome. Sequenced sample: CD4+ T cells from PBMCs. V gene TRBV6-1 combines with J gene TRBJ2-1; TRBD1 aligns across 9 bases. Here the CDR3 DNA reads TGTGCCAGTATACAGGGGGCGAGCTCCTACAATGAGCAGTTCTTC. It specifies CASIQGASSYNEQFF.